One TCR beta chain is described in this entry. Sequenced by immunoSEQ multiplex PCR; TCRdb stores in-frame clones only, minus some. The data hold tens of thousands of clones, with roughly 94% observed a single time. These data belong to a study of T cell changes during pregnancy in multiple sclerosis. The sample in question was CD8+ T cells from peripheral blood mononuclear cells, obtained in the third trimester of pregnancy. The receptor was isolated from a female donor with multiple sclerosis, enrolled in a pregnancy study.

In DNA form, the CDR3 reads TGTGCCACCATAGGGGGCGCTGAGATAGAGCAGTTCTTC. It encodes CATIGGAEIEQFF. This sequence joins TRBV2 and TRBJ2-1; 7 nucleotides align to TRBD1. CDR1 is SNHLY and CDR2 is FYNNEI in the germline V gene. The V gene end was trimmed by 10 bases and the J gene end by 10 bases; junction bases not matched to a gene: 13. The CDR3 loop spans 13 amino acids.